This T cell receptor beta chain was retrieved from a study of response to subunit inactivated influenza vaccine. A single record per CDR3 protein comes from TCRdb applying MiXCR to the RT-PCR reads. This sample yields some 550,000 distinct CDR3 sequences, of which around a quarter are seen a single time; 2.5% to 3% belongs to the top ten. This clonotype was observed a handful of times. Antigen: not known. Study findings and constraints: Authors suggested that a seasonal influenza vaccination recruits few new T cells each time.

This CDR3 is 13 amino acids long. The germline V gene encodes CDR1 DFQATT and CDR2 SNEGSKA (reference sequence). Trimming stripped 3 bases from V and 3 bases from J, with 12 bases between. These data were also reused for a study on T cells expressing NK-cell markers. As that study records: The authors made TCR beta cDNA libraries by 5'RACE template switching. This switching added a universal primer site and UMIs. Sorted CD3+CD56-NKG2C+, CD3+CD56+NKG2C+ and CD3+CD56+NKG2C- T cells supplied the TCR beta repertoires.

V gene TRBV20-1 combines with J gene TRBJ2-7; D is tentatively TRBD1 or TRBD2 (5 bases each). The sequence was obtained from a man aged 50-59 years who received an inactivated influenza vaccine. The material was CD4+ T cells sorted from PBMCs, obtained roughly 12 days after vaccination. The CDR3 DNA follows: TGCAGTGCTAGTTCGGGACCCTTCTACGAGCAGTACTTC. It yields the protein CSASSGPFYEQYF.